This TCR beta chain derives from a study of OX40 agonist ivuxolimab in advanced cancers. Study-level background: Enrolled patients in dose escalation had cancers that were hepatocellular carcinoma, melanoma, renal cell or head and neck cancer.

Trimming removed 2 bases from V and 1 base from J, with 11 bases in between. CDR3 length equals 15 residues. Germline V gene sequence: CDR1 LNHDA, CDR2 SQIVND (reference sequence). TCRdb's table, derived via immunoSEQ multiplex PCR, lists solely in-frame clones and lacks some. The sample consists of 60,000 to 95,000 clones, around 84% of them appearing once. Sequencing was performed on CD4+ or CD8+ T cells sorted from blood, taken in a trial of the OX40 agonist ivuxolimab. This clonotype was obtained from an adult with an advanced solid tumor such as melanoma, head and neck, liver or kidney cancer. The chain couples TRBV19 to TRBJ1-1, with D unresolved. The CDR3 DNA reads TGTGCCAGTAGTATACAAGGAAACACGAACACTGAAGCTTTCTTT. Translating gives CASSIQGNTNTEAFF.